A selection of T cell receptor beta chains follows, all from one sample in a study of Ad26.COV2.S vaccination and SARS-CoV-2 variants. Some clones are missing from TCRdb's copy, which holds only in-frame ones; the method was immunoSEQ multiplex PCR. Of a few hundred thousand clones listed, about 89% are singletons. Source: peripheral blood, taken in a trial of Ad26.COV2.S vaccine versus placebo. These TCRs come from a person between 18 and 60 years old who received the Ad26.COV2.S COVID-19 vaccine or a placebo. CDR3s include the opening cysteine and the closing phenylalanine or tryptophan. The D gene is left open where the match is weak. A clone size is listed for some rows: how often the clone was seen (once, few, many), or a class if it is expanded.

clone_size: NA
d_call: TRBD1
j_call: TRBJ1-5
cdr3_length: 14
v_call: TRBV7-8
cdr3_aa: CASSTVGGFQPQHF
cdr3_nt: TGTGCCAGCAGCACCGTAGGGGGCTTTCAGCCCCAGCATTTT

clone_size: NA
d_call: TRBD1
j_call: TRBJ2-1
cdr3_length: 13
v_call: TRBV12-3/TRBV12-4
cdr3_aa: CASRDRVGSEQFF
cdr3_nt: TGTGCCAGCAGGGACAGGGTTGGGAGTGAGCAGTTCTTC

clone_size: NA
d_call: NA
j_call: TRBJ2-3
cdr3_length: 12
v_call: TRBV24-1
cdr3_aa: CATSNRPDTQYF
cdr3_nt: TGTGCCACCAGTAACAGGCCCGATACGCAGTATTTT

clone_size: NA
d_call: NA
j_call: TRBJ1-1
cdr3_length: 12
v_call: TRBV30
cdr3_aa: CAWSLTNTEAFF
cdr3_nt: TGTGCCTGGAGTTTGACGAACACTGAAGCTTTCTTT

clone_size: NA
d_call: TRBD2
j_call: TRBJ2-1
cdr3_length: 15
v_call: TRBV29-1
cdr3_aa: CSVVSLSGQYNEQFF
cdr3_nt: TGCAGCGTTGTCTCCCTTAGCGGGCAATACAATGAGCAGTTCTTC

clone_size: NA
d_call: NA
j_call: TRBJ1-4
cdr3_length: 17
v_call: TRBV18
cdr3_aa: CASSPPGAVATNEKLFF
cdr3_nt: TGTGCCAGCTCACCTCCAGGGGCTGTAGCAACTAATGAAAAACTGTTTTTT

clone_size: NA
d_call: TRBD2
j_call: TRBJ2-1
cdr3_length: 15
v_call: TRBV24-1
cdr3_aa: CATSDSRTSGNEQFF
cdr3_nt: TGTGCCACCAGTGATTCTCGGACTAGCGGTAATGAGCAGTTCTTC

clone_size: NA
d_call: TRBD2
j_call: TRBJ2-3
cdr3_length: 17
v_call: TRBV14
cdr3_aa: CASSQERREGFGDTQYF
cdr3_nt: TGTGCCAGCAGCCAAGAACGGCGGGAGGGTTTTGGAGATACGCAGTATTTT

clone_size: NA
d_call: NA
j_call: TRBJ1-6
cdr3_length: 13
v_call: TRBV10-3
cdr3_aa: CAISEGPGSPLHF
cdr3_nt: TGTGCCATCAGTGAGGGACCAGGATCACCCCTCCACTTT

clone_size: NA
d_call: TRBD2
j_call: TRBJ2-7
cdr3_length: 15
v_call: TRBV5-1
cdr3_aa: CASRDGTSGSYEQYF
cdr3_nt: TGCGCCAGCCGTGATGGGACTAGCGGGTCCTACGAGCAGTACTTC

clone_size: NA
d_call: NA
j_call: TRBJ1-1
cdr3_length: 15
v_call: TRBV27
cdr3_aa: CASSLGTAMNTEAFF
cdr3_nt: TGTGCCAGCAGTTTAGGTACCGCCATGAACACTGAAGCTTTCTTT

clone_size: NA
d_call: NA
j_call: TRBJ1-1
cdr3_length: 13
v_call: TRBV4-3
cdr3_aa: CASSHGVVTEAFF
cdr3_nt: TGCGCCAGCAGCCATGGGGTAGTCACTGAAGCTTTCTTT

clone_size: NA
d_call: NA
j_call: TRBJ1-4
cdr3_length: 15
v_call: TRBV6-1
cdr3_aa: CASSESAGAVEKLFF
cdr3_nt: TGTGCCAGCAGTGAATCGGCGGGGGCCGTGGAAAAACTGTTTTTT

clone_size: NA
d_call: NA
j_call: TRBJ2-1
cdr3_length: 13
v_call: TRBV30
cdr3_aa: CAWAELIRGPEFF
cdr3_nt: TGTGCCTGGGCCGAACTCATCCGGGGCCCGGAGTTCTTC

clone_size: NA
d_call: NA
j_call: TRBJ2-5
cdr3_length: 14
v_call: TRBV7-2
cdr3_aa: CASSLGGRGETQYF
cdr3_nt: TGTGCCAGCAGCTTAGGAGGCAGGGGAGAGACCCAGTACTTC

clone_size: NA
d_call: TRBD2
j_call: TRBJ2-5
cdr3_length: 13
v_call: TRBV30
cdr3_aa: CAQGGLAKETQYF
cdr3_nt: TGTGCCCAGGGGGGACTAGCAAAAGAGACCCAGTACTTC

clone_size: NA
d_call: NA
j_call: TRBJ1-1
cdr3_length: 14
v_call: TRBV5-1
cdr3_aa: CASSYTPGNTEAFF
cdr3_nt: TGCGCCAGCAGCTACACACCCGGTAACACTGAAGCTTTCTTT

clone_size: few
d_call: TRBD1
j_call: TRBJ2-7
cdr3_length: 15
v_call: TRBV28
cdr3_aa: CASSSQGTGSYEQYF
cdr3_nt: TGTGCCAGCAGTAGTCAGGGGACAGGGTCCTACGAGCAGTACTTC

clone_size: NA
d_call: NA
j_call: TRBJ2-2
cdr3_length: 14
v_call: TRBV5-1
cdr3_aa: CASAIQPNTGELFF
cdr3_nt: TGCGCCAGCGCGATTCAGCCGAACACCGGGGAGCTGTTTTTT

clone_size: NA
d_call: NA
j_call: TRBJ2-5
cdr3_length: 10
v_call: TRBV20-1
cdr3_aa: CSGPKETQYF
cdr3_nt: TGCAGCGGACCGAAAGAGACCCAGTACTTC

clone_size: NA
d_call: NA
j_call: TRBJ2-1
cdr3_length: 13
v_call: TRBV21-1
cdr3_aa: CASSTSLAYEQFF
cdr3_nt: TGTGCCAGCAGCACCTCACTAGCGTATGAGCAGTTCTTC

clone_size: NA
d_call: NA
j_call: TRBJ2-5
cdr3_length: 15
v_call: TRBV6-5
cdr3_aa: CASTPNKGQQETQYF
cdr3_nt: TGTGCCAGCACCCCTAACAAGGGGCAGCAAGAGACCCAGTACTTC

clone_size: NA
d_call: TRBD1
j_call: TRBJ2-1
cdr3_length: 16
v_call: TRBV7-2
cdr3_aa: CASSPKQGASYNEQFF
cdr3_nt: TGTGCCAGCAGCCCCAAACAGGGGGCCTCCTACAATGAGCAGTTCTTC

clone_size: NA
d_call: NA
j_call: TRBJ2-7
cdr3_length: 12
v_call: TRBV6-5
cdr3_aa: CASRTRGYEQYF
cdr3_nt: TGTGCCAGCAGAACTAGGGGGTACGAGCAGTACTTC

clone_size: NA
d_call: TRBD1
j_call: TRBJ1-6
cdr3_length: 16
v_call: TRBV4-2
cdr3_aa: CASSQDKTGGRSPLHF
cdr3_nt: TGTGCCAGCAGCCAAGATAAGACAGGGGGCCGTTCACCCCTCCACTTT

clone_size: NA
d_call: TRBD1
j_call: TRBJ1-6
cdr3_length: 15
v_call: TRBV5-1
cdr3_aa: CASRGRGPEDSPLHF
cdr3_nt: TGCGCCAGCAGGGGTAGGGGGCCGGAGGATTCACCCCTCCACTTT

clone_size: NA
d_call: NA
j_call: TRBJ1-3
cdr3_length: 15
v_call: TRBV5-5
cdr3_aa: CASSLGGQSLNTIYF
cdr3_nt: TGTGCCAGCAGCTTGGGCGGGCAAAGTCTAAACACCATATATTTT

clone_size: once
d_call: TRBD2
j_call: TRBJ2-4
cdr3_length: 16
v_call: TRBV5-1
cdr3_aa: CASSLAGGGPGNIQYF
cdr3_nt: TGCGCCAGCAGCTTGGCCGGCGGGGGGCCTGGAAACATTCAGTACTTC

clone_size: NA
d_call: TRBD1
j_call: TRBJ1-6
cdr3_length: 17
v_call: TRBV25-1
cdr3_aa: CASSELFTGQGPSPLHF
cdr3_nt: TGTGCCAGCAGTGAATTATTTACGGGACAGGGACCTTCACCCCTCCACTTT

clone_size: NA
d_call: NA
j_call: TRBJ2-3
cdr3_length: 17
v_call: TRBV4-1
cdr3_aa: CASSQVEAAGSTDTQYF
cdr3_nt: TGCGCCAGCAGCCAAGTCGAGGCGGCCGGAAGCACAGATACGCAGTATTTT

clone_size: NA
d_call: NA
j_call: TRBJ2-5
cdr3_length: 15
v_call: TRBV29-1
cdr3_aa: CSVGLSGTAGETQYF
cdr3_nt: TGCAGCGTTGGTCTGAGCGGCACTGCCGGGGAGACCCAGTACTTC

clone_size: NA
d_call: TRBD2
j_call: TRBJ2-7
cdr3_length: 13
v_call: TRBV29-1
cdr3_aa: CSGLAGVGYEQYF
cdr3_nt: TGCAGCGGACTAGCGGGAGTAGGATACGAGCAGTACTTC

clone_size: NA
d_call: TRBD1
j_call: TRBJ1-2
cdr3_length: 14
v_call: TRBV5-6
cdr3_aa: CASSLDRGWIGYTF
cdr3_nt: TGTGCCAGCAGCCTGGACAGGGGATGGATTGGCTACACCTTC

clone_size: NA
d_call: TRBD1
j_call: TRBJ2-2
cdr3_length: 15
v_call: TRBV27
cdr3_aa: CASSPGQGVTGELFF
cdr3_nt: TGTGCCAGCAGCCCGGGACAGGGTGTCACCGGGGAGCTGTTTTTT

clone_size: NA
d_call: TRBD2
j_call: TRBJ2-2
cdr3_length: 15
v_call: TRBV27
cdr3_aa: CASSSLAGWTGELFF
cdr3_nt: TGTGCCAGCAGTTCACTAGCGGGATGGACCGGGGAGCTGTTTTTT

clone_size: NA
d_call: NA
j_call: TRBJ2-5
cdr3_length: 13
v_call: TRBV18
cdr3_aa: CASSPPPKETQYF
cdr3_nt: TGTGCCAGCTCACCCCCCCCCAAAGAGACCCAGTACTTC

clone_size: NA
d_call: NA
j_call: TRBJ2-2
cdr3_length: 15
v_call: TRBV7-8
cdr3_aa: CASSLAGVNTGELFF
cdr3_nt: TGTGCCAGCAGCTTAGCGGGAGTGAACACCGGGGAGCTGTTTTTT

clone_size: NA
d_call: TRBD2
j_call: TRBJ2-7
cdr3_length: 14
v_call: TRBV7-3
cdr3_aa: CASSFSGRAVEQYF
cdr3_nt: TGTGCCAGCAGCTTTAGCGGGAGGGCGGTAGAGCAGTACTTC

clone_size: NA
d_call: NA
j_call: TRBJ1-1
cdr3_length: 13
v_call: TRBV7-3
cdr3_aa: CASSSTHGTEAFF
cdr3_nt: TGTGCCAGCAGCTCGACACACGGGACTGAAGCTTTCTTT

clone_size: once
d_call: NA
j_call: TRBJ1-1
cdr3_length: 13
v_call: TRBV5-1
cdr3_aa: CASRLTATDEAFF
cdr3_nt: TGCGCCAGCAGACTGACCGCGACAGACGAAGCTTTCTTT

clone_size: NA
d_call: NA
j_call: TRBJ2-5
cdr3_length: 15
v_call: TRBV7-8
cdr3_aa: CASSLVNQRQETQYF
cdr3_nt: TGTGCCAGCAGCTTAGTTAATCAGCGGCAAGAGACCCAGTACTTC

clone_size: NA
d_call: NA
j_call: TRBJ2-1
cdr3_length: 14
v_call: TRBV19
cdr3_aa: CASKEQGAYNEQFF
cdr3_nt: TGTGCCAGTAAGGAGCAGGGAGCCTACAATGAGCAGTTCTTC

clone_size: NA
d_call: NA
j_call: TRBJ2-1
cdr3_length: 12
v_call: TRBV7-2
cdr3_aa: CASSLDNNEQFF
cdr3_nt: TGTGCCAGCAGCTTAGATAACAATGAGCAGTTCTTC

clone_size: few
d_call: NA
j_call: TRBJ2-7
cdr3_length: 16
v_call: TRBV5-1
cdr3_aa: CASSFRLDAPSYEQYF
cdr3_nt: TGCGCCAGCAGCTTCCGACTAGACGCCCCCTCCTACGAGCAGTACTTC

clone_size: few
d_call: TRBD1
j_call: TRBJ1-5
cdr3_length: 18
v_call: TRBV28
cdr3_aa: CASSPTLTRQGINQPQHF
cdr3_nt: TGTGCCAGCAGCCCAACCCTAACCAGACAGGGTATAAATCAGCCCCAGCATTTT